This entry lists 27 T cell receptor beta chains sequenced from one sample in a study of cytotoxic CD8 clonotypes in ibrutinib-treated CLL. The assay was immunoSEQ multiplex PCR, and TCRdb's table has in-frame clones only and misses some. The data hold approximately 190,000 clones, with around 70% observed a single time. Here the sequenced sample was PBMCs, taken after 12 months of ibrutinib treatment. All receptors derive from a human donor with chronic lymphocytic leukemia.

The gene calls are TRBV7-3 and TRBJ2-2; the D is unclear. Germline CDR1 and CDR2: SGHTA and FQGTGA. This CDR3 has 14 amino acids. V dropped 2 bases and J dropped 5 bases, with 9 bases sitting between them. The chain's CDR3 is CASSLGGVTGELFF. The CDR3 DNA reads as TGTGCCAGCAGCTTAGGTGGGGTTACCGGGGAGCTGTTTTTT.

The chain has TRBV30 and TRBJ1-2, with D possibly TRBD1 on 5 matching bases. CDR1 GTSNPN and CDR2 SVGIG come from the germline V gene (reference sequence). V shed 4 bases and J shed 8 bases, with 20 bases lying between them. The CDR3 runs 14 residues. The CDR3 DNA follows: TGTGCCTGGATTAAAGACGGACATGTCCAGGGCTACACCTTC. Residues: CAWIKDGHVQGYTF.

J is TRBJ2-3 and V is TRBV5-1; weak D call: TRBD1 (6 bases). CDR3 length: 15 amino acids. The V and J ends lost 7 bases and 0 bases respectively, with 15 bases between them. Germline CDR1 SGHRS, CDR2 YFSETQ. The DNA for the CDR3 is TGCGCCAGCCAAGGGCAGGGGTATAGCACAGATACGCAGTATTTT. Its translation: CASQGQGYSTDTQYF. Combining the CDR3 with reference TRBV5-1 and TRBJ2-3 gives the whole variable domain KAGVTQTPRYLIKTRGQQVTLSCSPISGHRSVSWYQQTPGQGLQFLFEYFSETQRNKGNFPGRFSGRQFSNSRSEMNVSTLELGDSALYLCASQGQGYSTDTQYFGPGTRLTVL.

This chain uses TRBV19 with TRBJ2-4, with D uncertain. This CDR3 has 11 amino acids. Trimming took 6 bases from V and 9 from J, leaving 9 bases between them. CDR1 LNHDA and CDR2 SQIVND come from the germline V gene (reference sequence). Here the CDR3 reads CASSLWSIQYF. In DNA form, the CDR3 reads TGTGCCAGTAGCCTATGGAGCATTCAGTACTTC.

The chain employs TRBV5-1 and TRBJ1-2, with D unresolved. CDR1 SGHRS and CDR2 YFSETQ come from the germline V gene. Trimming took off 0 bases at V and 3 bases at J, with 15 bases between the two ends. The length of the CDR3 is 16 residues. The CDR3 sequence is CASSLALYTAHYGYTF. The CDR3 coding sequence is TGCGCCAGCAGCTTGGCCTTGTATACAGCCCACTATGGCTACACCTTC.

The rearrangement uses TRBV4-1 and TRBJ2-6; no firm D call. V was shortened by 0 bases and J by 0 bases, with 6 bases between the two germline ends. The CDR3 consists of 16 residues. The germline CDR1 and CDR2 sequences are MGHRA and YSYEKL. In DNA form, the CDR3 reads TGCGCCAGCAGCCAAGATCCCCTCTCTGGGGCCAACGTCCTGACTTTC. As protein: CASSQDPLSGANVLTF.

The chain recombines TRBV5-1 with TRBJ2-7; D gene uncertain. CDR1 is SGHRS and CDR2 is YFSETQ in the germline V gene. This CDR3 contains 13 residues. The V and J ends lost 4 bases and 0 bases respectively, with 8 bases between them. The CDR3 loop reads CASSPQNSYEQYF. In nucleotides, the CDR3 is TGCGCCAGCAGCCCTCAGAACTCCTACGAGCAGTACTTC.

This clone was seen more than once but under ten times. As DNA, the CDR3 is TGTGCCTGGAGGGTCAATCCTGATACGCAGTATTTT. Its protein is CAWRVNPDTQYF. This chain uses TRBV30 with TRBJ2-3; D gene uncertain. This CDR3 comprises 12 residues. Between the trimmed V and J ends, which lost 3 bases and 6 bases, there was a span of 10 bases. The germline V gene has CDR1 GTSNPN and CDR2 SVGIG (reference sequence).

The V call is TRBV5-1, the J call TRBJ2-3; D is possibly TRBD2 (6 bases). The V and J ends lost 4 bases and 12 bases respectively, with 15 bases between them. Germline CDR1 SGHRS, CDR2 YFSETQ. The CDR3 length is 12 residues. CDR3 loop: CASSTPGLDQYF. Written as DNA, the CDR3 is TGCGCCAGCAGCACACCGGGACTGGATCAGTATTTT. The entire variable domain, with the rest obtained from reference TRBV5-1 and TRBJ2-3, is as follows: KAGVTQTPRYLIKTRGQQVTLSCSPISGHRSVSWYQQTPGQGLQFLFEYFSETQRNKGNFPGRFSGRQFSNSRSEMNVSTLELGDSALYLCASSTPGLDQYFGPGTRLTVL.

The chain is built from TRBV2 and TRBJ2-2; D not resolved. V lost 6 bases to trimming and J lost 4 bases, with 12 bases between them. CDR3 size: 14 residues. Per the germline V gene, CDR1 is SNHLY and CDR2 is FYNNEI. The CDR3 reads CASSQDKGTGELFF. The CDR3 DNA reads TGTGCCAGCAGCCAAGATAAGGGCACCGGGGAGCTGTTTTTT.

The CDR3, as DNA: TGTGCCTGGAAAGGCGTAACGGACCGGGCTAATCAGCCCCAGCATTTT. It translates to CAWKGVTDRANQPQHF. V and J are TRBV30 and TRBJ1-5, with no clear D. In germline, CDR1 is GTSNPN, CDR2 SVGIG (reference sequence). This CDR3 has 16 amino acids. V was trimmed by 4 bases and J by 4 bases, leaving 20 bases between them. Based on the CDR3 plus reference TRBV30 and TRBJ1-5, the full variable domain is SQTIHQWPATLVQPVGSPLSLECTVEGTSNPNLYWYRQAAGRGLQLLFYSVGIGQISSEVPQNLSASRPQDRQFILSSKKLLLSDSGFYLCAWKGVTDRANQPQHFGDGTRLSIL.

The CDR3 bases are TGTGCCAGTACCGAAGGGGGGCGGGATAGAGCTTTCTTT. Amino acid sequence: CASTEGGRDRAFF. The chain uses TRBV19 and TRBJ1-1; tentative D call: TRBD1 (6 bases). V dropped 7 bases and J dropped 10 bases, with 19 bases sitting between them. CDR1 is LNHDA, CDR2 SQIVND, per germline (reference sequence). The length of the CDR3 is 13 residues. Drawing the rest from reference TRBV19 and TRBJ1-1, the complete variable domain is DGGITQSPKYLFRKEGQNVTLSCEQNLNHDAMYWYRQDPGQGLRLIYYSQIVNDFQKGDIAEGYSVSREKKESFPLTVTSAQKNPTAFYLCASTEGGRDRAFFGQGTRLTVV.

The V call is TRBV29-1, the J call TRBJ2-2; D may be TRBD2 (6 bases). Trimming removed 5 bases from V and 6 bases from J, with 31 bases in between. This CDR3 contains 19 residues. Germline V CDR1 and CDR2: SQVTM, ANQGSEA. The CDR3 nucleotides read TGCAGCGTTTTTTTCTCCCCGGCGGGGAGGCCCTTCCGGGCCGGGGAGCTGTTTTTT. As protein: CSVFFSPAGRPFRAGELFF.

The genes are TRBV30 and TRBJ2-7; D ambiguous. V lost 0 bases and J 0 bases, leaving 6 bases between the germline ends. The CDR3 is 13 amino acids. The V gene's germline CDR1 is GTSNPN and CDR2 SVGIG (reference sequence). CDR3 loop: CAWSVTNSYEQYF. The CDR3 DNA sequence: TGTGCCTGGAGTGTCACTAACTCCTACGAGCAGTACTTC.

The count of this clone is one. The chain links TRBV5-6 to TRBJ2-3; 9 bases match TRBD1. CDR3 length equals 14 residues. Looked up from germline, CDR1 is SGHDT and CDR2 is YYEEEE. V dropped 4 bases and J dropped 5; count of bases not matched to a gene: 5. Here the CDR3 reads CASSPTGGIDTQYF. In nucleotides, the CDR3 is TGTGCCAGCAGCCCGACAGGGGGAATAGATACGCAGTATTTT.

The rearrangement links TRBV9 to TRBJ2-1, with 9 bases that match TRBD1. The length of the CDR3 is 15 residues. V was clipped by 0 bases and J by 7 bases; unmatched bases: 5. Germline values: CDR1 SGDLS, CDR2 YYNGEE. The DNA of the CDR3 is TGTGCCAGCAGCGTAGACAGGGGGCATAATAATGAGCAGTTCTTC. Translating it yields CASSVDRGHNNEQFF.

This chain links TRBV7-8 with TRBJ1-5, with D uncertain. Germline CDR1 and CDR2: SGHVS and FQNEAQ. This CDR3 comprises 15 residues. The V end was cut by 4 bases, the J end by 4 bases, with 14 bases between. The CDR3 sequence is CASSWVGRLNQPQHF. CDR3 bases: TGTGCCAGCAGCTGGGTCGGCAGGCTTAATCAGCCCCAGCATTTT. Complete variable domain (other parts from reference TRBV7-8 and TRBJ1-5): GAGVSQSPRYKVAKRGQDVALRCDPISGHVSLFWYQQALGQGPEFLTYFQNEAQLDKSGLPSDRFFAERPEGSVSTLKIQRTQQEDSAVYLCASSWVGRLNQPQHFGDGTRLSIL.

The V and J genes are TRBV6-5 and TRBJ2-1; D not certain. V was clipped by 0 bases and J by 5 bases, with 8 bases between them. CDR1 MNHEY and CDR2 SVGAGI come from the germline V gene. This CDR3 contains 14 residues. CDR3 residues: CASSYSSGNNEQFF. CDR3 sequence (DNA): TGTGCCAGCAGTTACTCGTCTGGGAACAATGAGCAGTTCTTC.

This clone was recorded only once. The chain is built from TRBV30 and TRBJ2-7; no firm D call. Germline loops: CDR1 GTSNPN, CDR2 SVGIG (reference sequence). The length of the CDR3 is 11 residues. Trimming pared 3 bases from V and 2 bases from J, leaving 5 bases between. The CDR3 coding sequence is TGTGCCTGGAGGAACCCCTACGAGCAGTACTTC. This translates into CAWRNPYEQYF.

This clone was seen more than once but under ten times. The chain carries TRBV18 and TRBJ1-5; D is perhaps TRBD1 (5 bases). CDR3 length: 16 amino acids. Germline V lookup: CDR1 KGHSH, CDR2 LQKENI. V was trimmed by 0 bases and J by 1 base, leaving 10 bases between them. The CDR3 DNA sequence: TGTGCCAGCTCACCACCAGGGGCTGGAAGCAATCAGCCCCAGCATTTT. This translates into CASSPPGAGSNQPQHF. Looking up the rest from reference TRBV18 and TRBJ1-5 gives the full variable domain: NAGVMQNPRHLVRRRGQEARLRCSPMKGHSHVYWYRQLPEEGLKFMVYLQKENIIDESGMPKERFSAEFPKEGPSILRIQQVVRGDSAAYFCASSPPGAGSNQPQHFGDGTRLSIL.

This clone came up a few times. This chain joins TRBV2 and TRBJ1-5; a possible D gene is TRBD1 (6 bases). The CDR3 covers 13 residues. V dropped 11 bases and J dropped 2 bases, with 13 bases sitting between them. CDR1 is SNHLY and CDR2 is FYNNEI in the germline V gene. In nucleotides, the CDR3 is TGTGCCGGAGCACAGGGAGGCAATCAGCCCCAGCATTTT. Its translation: CAGAQGGNQPQHF.

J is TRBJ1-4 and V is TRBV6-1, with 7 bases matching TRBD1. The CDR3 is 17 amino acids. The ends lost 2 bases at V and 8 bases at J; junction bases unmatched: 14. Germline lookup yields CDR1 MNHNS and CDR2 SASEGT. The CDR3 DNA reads TGTGCCAGCAGTGAAAAGTGGCTGACAGGGTCGTTGGAAAAACTGTTTTTT. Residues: CASSEKWLTGSLEKLFF.

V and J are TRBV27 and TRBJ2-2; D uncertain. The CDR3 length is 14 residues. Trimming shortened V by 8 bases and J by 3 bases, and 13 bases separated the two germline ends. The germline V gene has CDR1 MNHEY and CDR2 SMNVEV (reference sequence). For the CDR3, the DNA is TGTGCCAGCGGCGCCACAGTGTACACCGGGGAGCTGTTTTTT. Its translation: CASGATVYTGELFF.

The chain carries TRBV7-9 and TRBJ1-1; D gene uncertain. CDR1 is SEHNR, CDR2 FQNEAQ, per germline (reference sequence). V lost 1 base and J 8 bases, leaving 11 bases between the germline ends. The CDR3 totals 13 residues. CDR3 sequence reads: CASSLGQAKEAFF. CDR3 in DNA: TGTGCCAGCAGCTTAGGGCAGGCAAAAGAAGCTTTCTTT.

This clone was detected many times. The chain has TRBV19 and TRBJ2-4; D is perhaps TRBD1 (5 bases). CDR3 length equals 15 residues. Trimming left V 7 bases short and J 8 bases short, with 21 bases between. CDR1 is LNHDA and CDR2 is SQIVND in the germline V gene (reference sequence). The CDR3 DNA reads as TGTGCCAGTAACAAGGGCCAGGGCCGGGCGCACATTCAGTACTTC. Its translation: CASNKGQGRAHIQYF.

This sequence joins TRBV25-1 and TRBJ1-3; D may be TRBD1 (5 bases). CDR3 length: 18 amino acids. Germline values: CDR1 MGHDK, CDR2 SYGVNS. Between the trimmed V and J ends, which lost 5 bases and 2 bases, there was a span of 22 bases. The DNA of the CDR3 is TGTGCCAGCAGTCAAGGGAGTCAGGGTCTAGTGGCTGGAAACACCATATATTTT. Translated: CASSQGSQGLVAGNTIYF. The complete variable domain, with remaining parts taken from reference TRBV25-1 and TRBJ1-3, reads EADIYQTPRYLVIGTGKKITLECSQTMGHDKMYWYQQDPGMELHLIHYSYGVNSTEKGDLSSESTVSRIRTEHFPLTLESARPSHTSQYLCASSQGSQGLVAGNTIYFGEGSWLTVV.

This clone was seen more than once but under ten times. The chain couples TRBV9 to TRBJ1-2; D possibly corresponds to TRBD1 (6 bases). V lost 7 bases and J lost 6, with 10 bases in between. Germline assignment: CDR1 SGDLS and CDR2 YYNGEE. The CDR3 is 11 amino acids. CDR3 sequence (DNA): TGTGCCAGCGGGAAGGGGGATGGCTACACCTTC. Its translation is CASGKGDGYTF.